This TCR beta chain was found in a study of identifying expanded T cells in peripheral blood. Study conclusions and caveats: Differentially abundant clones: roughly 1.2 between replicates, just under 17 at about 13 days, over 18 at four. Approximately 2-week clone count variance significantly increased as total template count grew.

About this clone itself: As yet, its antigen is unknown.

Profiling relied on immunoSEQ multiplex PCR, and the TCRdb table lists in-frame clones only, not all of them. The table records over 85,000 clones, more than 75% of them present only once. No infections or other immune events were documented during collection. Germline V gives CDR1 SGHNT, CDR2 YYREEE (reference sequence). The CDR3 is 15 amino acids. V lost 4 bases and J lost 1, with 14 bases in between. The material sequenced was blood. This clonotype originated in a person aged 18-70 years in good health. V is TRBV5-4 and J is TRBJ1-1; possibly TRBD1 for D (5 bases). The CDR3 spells CASSPMWGTNTEAFF. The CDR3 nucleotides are TGTGCCAGCAGCCCCATGTGGGGCACGAACACTGAAGCTTTCTTT.